The next 27 T cell receptor beta chains were all read from a single sample in a study of T cells in Graves' hyperthyroidism and ophthalmopathy. TCR beta CDR3 region amplification was performed from RNA transcripts. The TCR CDR3 first-round RT-PCR relied on the HTBI primer set. TCRdb reprocessed the multiplex PCR reads with MiXCR, giving one entry per CDR3 protein. The profile shows 560,000 or so distinct CDR3 sequences, just over 45% of them singletons. The sample consisted of peripheral blood or thyroid tissue (not recorded which). The receptor set was obtained from a woman aged 18-29 years with Graves' hyperthyroidism.

The rearrangement links TRBV11-2 to TRBJ1-6; possibly TRBD1 for D (6 bases). The V gene's germline CDR1 is SGHAT and CDR2 FQNNGV. CDR3 length: 13 residues. Deletions cut 5 bases from V and 9 bases from J, with 11 bases between. The CDR3 here is CASSRIQGSPLHF. The CDR3 DNA follows: TGTGCCAGCAGCCGAATACAGGGTTCACCCCTCCACTTT.

J is TRBJ1-2 and V is TRBV6-5; the D is unclear. The V end lost 4 bases, the J end lost 6 bases, and 12 bases lay between the germline ends. CDR1 is MNHEY, CDR2 SVGAGI, per germline. This CDR3 contains 13 residues. CDR3 nucleotides: TGTGCCAGCAGTTTCGTGTGGGGAGATGGCTACACCTTC. Residues: CASSFVWGDGYTF.

This clonotype was counted only a few times. The genes are TRBV29-1 and TRBJ1-3; D not resolved. Germline-derived CDR1 and CDR2 are SQVTM and ANQGSEA. CDR3 length equals 14 residues. Deletions cut 2 bases from V and 2 bases from J, with 10 bases between. The chain's CDR3 is CSVELEAPGNTIYF. The CDR3 DNA follows: TGCAGCGTTGAACTGGAAGCCCCTGGAAACACCATATATTTT.

This clonotype was observed at least ten times. The V call is TRBV2, the J call TRBJ1-2, with D uncertain. There are 13 residues in the CDR3. Germline assignment: CDR1 SNHLY and CDR2 FYNNEI. Trimming shortened V by 6 bases and J by 1 base, and 9 bases separated the two germline ends. The CDR3 loop reads CASSLDVNYGYTF. DNA of the CDR3: TGTGCCAGCAGCCTCGACGTTAACTATGGCTACACCTTC.

This clonotype has at least ten counts. The chain couples TRBV10-3 to TRBJ2-7, with 9 nucleotides matching TRBD2. The CDR3 consists of 15 residues. Germline V CDR1 and CDR2: ENHRY, SYGVKD. With V trimmed by 0 bases and J by 5 bases, 5 bases remained unmatched. CDR3 in amino acids: CAISESNLAGDEQYF. In DNA form, the CDR3 reads TGTGCCATCAGTGAGTCGAATTTAGCGGGAGACGAGCAGTACTTC.

In regard to this clonotype: At one boundary the junction diverges from the germline segment, which might be a read error. V and J are TRBV7-2 and TRBJ2-7; TRBD1 might be the D (6 bases). The assigned J gene may be wrong: the sequence end matches TRBJ1-2 better. The germline V gene has CDR1 SGHTA and CDR2 FQGNSA. The CDR3 covers 13 residues. CDR3 in amino acids: CASSGVAGEGYTF. The DNA for the CDR3 is TGCGCCAGCAGCGGGGTGGCAGGGGAAGGCTACACCTTC.

The chain recombines TRBV7-2 with TRBJ1-2; D not certain. V was trimmed by 1 base and J by 0 bases, leaving 9 bases between them. Germline V gene lookup returns CDR1 SGHTA and CDR2 FQGNSA. The CDR3 totals 15 residues. The CDR3 sequence is CASSLGATANYGYTF. The CDR3 bases are TGTGCCAGCAGCTTAGGTGCCACCGCTAACTATGGCTACACCTTC.

This clonotype was seen at least ten times. The chain couples TRBV15 to TRBJ1-5; D unresolved. In germline, CDR1 is LNHNV, CDR2 YYDKDF (reference sequence). V gave up 11 bases and J gave up 2 bases, with 10 bases separating them. The CDR3 covers 12 residues. The CDR3 is CACGKGNQPQHF. CDR3 coding DNA: TGTGCCTGCGGCAAGGGCAATCAGCCCCAGCATTTT.

This clonotype occurred a few times. J is TRBJ1-2 and V is TRBV20-1; a weak D match, TRBD1 (5 bases). Trimming shortened V by 6 bases and J by 2 bases, and 10 bases separated the two germline ends. Per germline, CDR1 DFQATT and CDR2 SNEGSKA (reference sequence). This CDR3 has 12 amino acids. The CDR3 here is CSAETENYGYTF. As DNA, the CDR3 is TGCAGTGCAGAGACAGAGAACTATGGCTACACCTTC.

This clonotype has just one count. This sequence joins TRBV20-1 and TRBJ1-2; TRBD1 aligns across 12 bases. Germline trimming cut 0 bases from V and 4 bases from J; bases unmatched to any gene: 15. Germline-derived CDR1 and CDR2 are DFQATT and SNEGSKA (reference sequence). The CDR3 consists of 19 residues. The chain's CDR3 is CSARDPLPGQGAGGYGYTF. The CDR3 DNA reads TGCAGTGCTAGAGACCCGCTCCCGGGACAGGGGGCGGGCGGCTATGGCTACACCTTC.

This clonotype appeared a few times. The chain is built from TRBV10-3 and TRBJ2-7, with D perhaps TRBD2 (5 bases). The CDR3 spans 14 residues. CDR1 is ENHRY, CDR2 SYGVKD, per germline. Trimming removed 6 bases at V and 2 bases at J, with 14 bases between. CDR3 sequence: CAISRTDSAYEQYF. CDR3 DNA: TGTGCCATCAGCAGGACTGACTCGGCCTACGAGCAGTACTTC.

This chain connects TRBV20-1 to TRBJ2-7, with 7 bases that match TRBD2. Germline V gene lookup returns CDR1 DFQATT and CDR2 SNEGSKA (reference sequence). This CDR3 has 13 residues. The V and J ends lost 6 bases and 3 bases, in that order; junction bases with no gene match: 8. Here the CDR3 DNA reads TGCAGTGCAACGCCGGGGGAGGGCTACGAGCAGTACTTC. It specifies CSATPGEGYEQYF.

This clonotype was recorded many times. The chain joins TRBV24-1 to TRBJ1-2; TRBD1 is a possible D gene (6 bases). Per the germline V gene, CDR1 is KGHDR and CDR2 is SFDVKD. The CDR3 spans 14 residues. The V end was cut by 6 bases, the J end by 3 bases, with 13 bases between. CDR3 nucleotides: TGTGCCACCAGTAGGGGGGTCCAAGACTATGGCTACACCTTC. Encoded protein: CATSRGVQDYGYTF.

The chain recombines TRBV7-2 with TRBJ2-7, with D unclear. This CDR3 contains 14 residues. Per germline, CDR1 SGHTA and CDR2 FQGNSA. V was pared by 6 bases and J by 7 bases, with 19 bases between. Here the CDR3 DNA reads TGTGCCAGCAGTGTCAGCTATGGTGACAATGAGCAGTACTTC. This gives the protein CASSVSYGDNEQYF.

The genes are TRBV29-1 and TRBJ1-2; maybe TRBD1 (6 bases). Trimming stripped 4 bases from V and 7 bases from J, with 10 bases between. The CDR3 contains 11 residues. The germline gives CDR1 SQVTM, CDR2 ANQGSEA. The CDR3 DNA follows: TGCAGCGTTGGGGGGGCAGGTGGCTACACCTTC. Translated: CSVGGAGGYTF.

This clonotype has just a few counts. The genes are TRBV6-5 and TRBJ1-4, with unresolved D. Germline CDR1 and CDR2: MNHEY and SVGAGI. Trimming removed 2 bases from V and 4 bases from J, with 8 bases in between. The CDR3 runs 14 residues. The CDR3 reads CASSYLSYNEKLFF. Written as DNA, the CDR3 is TGTGCCAGCAGTTACCTTTCCTATAATGAAAAACTGTTTTTT.

This clonotype was seen at least ten times. The rearrangement joins TRBV29-1 to TRBJ1-1; a possible D gene is TRBD1 (6 bases). CDR3 length: 13 amino acids. V was cut by 3 bases and J by 6 bases, with 14 bases left in between. Germline V CDR1 and CDR2: SQVTM, ANQGSEA. The CDR3 reads CSVDTGMGAEAFF. The CDR3 nucleotides are TGCAGCGTTGATACAGGGATGGGGGCTGAAGCTTTCTTT.

The rearrangement uses TRBV10-3 and TRBJ1-1, with a weak D call TRBD1 (5 bases). This CDR3 contains 11 residues. Trimming took off 8 bases at V and 4 bases at J, with 8 bases between the two ends. Germline V gives CDR1 ENHRY, CDR2 SYGVKD. In nucleotides, the CDR3 is TGTGCCATCGCGGGGGGCACTGAAGCTTTCTTT. Amino acids: CAIAGGTEAFF.

This clonotype came up a few times. V usage is TRBV29-1 and J usage is TRBJ1-1, with D uncertain. The V and J ends lost 2 bases and 5 bases respectively, with 15 bases between them. CDR1 and CDR2 from the germline V gene are SQVTM and ANQGSEA. The CDR3 covers 14 residues. CDR3 coding DNA: TGCAGCGTTGAAACTAACCAAGCGAGGACTGAAGCTTTCTTT. It translates to CSVETNQARTEAFF. Looking up the rest from reference TRBV29-1 and TRBJ1-1 gives the full variable domain: SAVISQKPSRDICQRGTSLTIQCQVDSQVTMMFWYRQQPGQSLTLIATANQGSEATYESGFVIDKFPISRPNLTFSTLTVSNMSPEDSSIYLCSVETNQARTEAFFGQGTRLTVV.

This chain links TRBV29-1 with TRBJ1-2; the D gene is possibly TRBD1 (5 bases). This CDR3 has 13 residues. CDR1 SQVTM and CDR2 ANQGSEA come from the germline V gene. V lost 8 bases, J lost 6 bases, and 19 bases lay in between. Here the CDR3 DNA reads TGCAGCCTTTCCCCCGGGACGAGTGATGGCTACACCTTC. This encodes CSLSPGTSDGYTF.

CDR3 residues: CASGEDRSNTEAFF. The CDR3 bases are TGTGCCAGCGGCGAAGACAGGTCGAACACTGAAGCTTTCTTT. The chain recombines TRBV14 with TRBJ1-1; D perhaps matches TRBD1 (6 bases). CDR1 is SGHDN and CDR2 is FVKESK in the germline V gene. The V gene lost 8 bases and the J gene lost 1 base, with 14 bases spanning the gap. The CDR3 sequence is 14 residues long. Variable domain in full (rest from reference TRBV14 and TRBJ1-1): EAGVTQFPSHSVIEKGQTVTLRCDPISGHDNLYWYRRVMGKEIKFLLHFVKESKQDESGMPNNRFLAERTGGTYSTLKVQPAELEDSGVYFCASGEDRSNTEAFFGQGTRLTVV.

This clonotype showed up many times. V usage is TRBV2 and J usage is TRBJ1-4, with 7 bases fitting TRBD1. The CDR3 has 13 amino acids. Germline trimming cut 10 bases from V and 7 bases from J; bases unmatched to any gene: 9. The germline gives CDR1 SNHLY, CDR2 FYNNEI. CDR3: CATNRDSIEKLFF. The CDR3 nucleotides read TGTGCCACCAACCGGGACAGCATTGAAAAACTGTTTTTT. The full variable domain, with the rest looked up from reference TRBV2 and TRBJ1-4, is EPEVTQTPSHQVTQMGQEVILRCVPISNHLYFYWYRQILGQKVEFLVSFYNNEISEKSEIFDDQFSVERPDGSNFTLKIRSTKLEDSAMYFCATNRDSIEKLFFGSGTQLSVL.

This clonotype came up many times. The chain combines TRBV10-2 with TRBJ2-7; D is perhaps TRBD2 (6 bases). Germline lookup yields CDR1 WSHSY and CDR2 SAAADI. V gave up 7 bases and J gave up 2 bases, with 12 bases separating them. The CDR3 is 13 amino acids. CDR3 nucleotides: TGCGCCAGCACGTCCACGGGAGCCTACGAGCAGTACTTC. This encodes CASTSTGAYEQYF.

Notes on this clonotype: A much larger clone is a single base away; this may be a read error. V gene TRBV2 combines with J gene TRBJ1-2; the D is unclear. The CDR3 is 12 amino acids. V lost 6 bases, J lost 6 bases, and 11 bases lay in between. Germline V CDR1 and CDR2: SNHLY, FYNNEI. DNA for the CDR3: TGTGCCAGCAGAGGATTAAGTAATGGCTACACCTTC. This translates into CASRGLSNGYTF.

Comment on this clonotype: The junction differs from germline at one of its ends, possibly a read error. The CDR3 is CAGRGGGKAEAFF. The CDR3 coding sequence is TGTGCCGGCAGGGGGGGGGGTAAAGCTGAAGCTTTCTTT. The rearrangement uses TRBV2 and TRBJ1-1; TRBD1 matches 7 bases. Germline lookup yields CDR1 SNHLY and CDR2 FYNNEI. This CDR3 region has 13 residues. The complete variable domain, with remaining parts taken from reference TRBV2 and TRBJ1-1, reads EPEVTQTPSHQVTQMGQEVILRCVPISNHLYFYWYRQILGQKVEFLVSFYNNEISEKSEIFDDQFSVERPDGSNFTLKIRSTKLEDSAMYFCAGRGGGKAEAFFGQGTRLTVV.

V usage is TRBV27 and J usage is TRBJ1-4; TRBD1 agrees at 7 bases. After removal of 1 base from V and 8 bases from J, the junction contained 7 bases not matched to a gene. This CDR3 has 15 amino acids. CDR1 and CDR2 from the germline V gene are MNHEY and SMNVEV (reference sequence). The CDR3 nucleotides are TGTGCCAGCAGTTTATTGGGGGACAGTGAGGAAAAACTGTTTTTT. Amino acid sequence: CASSLLGDSEEKLFF.

V gene TRBV29-1 combines with J gene TRBJ1-4; TRBD1 is a possible D gene (5 bases). Looked up from germline, CDR1 is SQVTM and CDR2 is ANQGSEA. This CDR3 region has 12 residues. V shed 6 bases and J shed 7 bases, with 12 bases lying between them. CDR3 bases: TGCAGCGTAGGGGACGGACTTGAAAAACTGTTTTTT. Translated: CSVGDGLEKLFF.